The present T cell receptor beta chain was sequenced within a study of response to subunit inactivated influenza vaccine. This CDR3 comprises 15 residues. Germline CDR1 ENHRY, CDR2 SYGVKD. Unmatched junction bases numbered 11, after V lost 3 bases and J lost 7 bases. This clonotype was counted ten times or more. TCRdb redid the calling of the RT-PCR reads with MiXCR, one entry per CDR3 protein. This sample has hundreds of thousands of distinct CDR3 sequences, with roughly 8.2% found just once. The origin of this receptor is a man aged 50 to 69 who received an inactivated influenza vaccine. V and J are TRBV10-3 and TRBJ2-7; TRBD1 matches at 8 bases. This specimen consisted of PBMCs from blood, obtained around 2 years after vaccination. CDR3 sequence (DNA): TGTGCCATCAGTGAACGGACAGGGTTAACGGGAGAGCAGTACTTC. It translates to CAISERTGLTGEQYF.